A single sample gave rise to the 6 T cell receptor beta chains below, sequenced in a study of blood T cell repertoires in COVID-19. Profiling relied on immunoSEQ multiplex PCR, and the TCRdb table lists in-frame clones only, not all of them. The sample has around 200,000 clones; roughly nine tenths are singletons. The sequenced sample was peripheral blood. The source is a woman between 45 and 65 years old with acute or convalescent COVID-19.

The DNA for the CDR3 is TGTGCCAGCAGCCGCACAGGCGGTGATACCGGGGAGCTGTTTTTT. It encodes CASSRTGGDTGELFF. The genes are TRBV6-5 and TRBJ2-2, with D possibly matching TRBD1 (5 bases). The CDR3 consists of 15 residues. The germline V gene encodes CDR1 MNHEY and CDR2 SVGAGI. Trimming shortened V by 6 bases and J by 5 bases, and 16 bases separated the two germline ends.

This chain uses TRBV24-1 with TRBJ2-7, with TRBD2 matching over 7 bases. The CDR3 extends over 14 amino acids. With V trimmed by 9 bases and J by 3 bases, 10 bases remained unmatched. The V gene's germline CDR1 is KGHDR and CDR2 SFDVKD. CDR3 sequence reads: CATCYPTSLYEQYF. The CDR3 DNA is TGTGCCACCTGTTACCCGACTAGCCTCTACGAGCAGTACTTC.

This chain uses TRBV12-3 or TRBV12-4 with TRBJ2-5; D is perhaps TRBD1 (6 bases). V gave up 5 bases and J gave up 7 bases, with 14 bases separating them. This CDR3 contains 13 residues. Here the CDR3 DNA reads TGTGCCAGCAGTCACCGACGAGGGGGGACCCAGTACTTC. The encoded protein is CASSHRRGGTQYF.

The CDR3 coding sequence is TGCGCCAGCAGCCAGTACAGGATTGCGCGGTACTTC. Amino acids: CASSQYRIARYF. J is TRBJ2-4 and V is TRBV4-3; tentative D call: TRBD1 (5 bases). V shed 3 bases and J shed 15 bases, with 15 bases lying between them. Germline CDR1 and CDR2: LGHNA and YSLEER. CDR3 size: 12 residues.

V is TRBV19 and J is TRBJ2-2, with 13 bases matching TRBD2. CDR1 LNHDA and CDR2 SQIVND come from the germline V gene (reference sequence). The CDR3 has 16 amino acids. With 6 bases clipped from V and 3 bases from J, the junction kept 4 bases outside the gene matches. The CDR3 DNA reads TGTGCCAGTAGACTAGCGGGGGGGTATTACACCGGGGAGCTGTTTTTT. This translates into CASRLAGGYYTGELFF.

V gene TRBV19 combines with J gene TRBJ2-7, with D perhaps matching TRBD1 (5 bases). V shed 5 bases and J shed 4 bases, with 15 bases lying between them. Per the germline V gene, CDR1 is LNHDA and CDR2 is SQIVND (reference sequence). CDR3 length: 14 residues. CDR3 residues: CASSRRAGRYEQYF. In DNA form, the CDR3 reads TGTGCCAGTAGTCGCCGGGCAGGGCGTTACGAGCAGTACTTC.